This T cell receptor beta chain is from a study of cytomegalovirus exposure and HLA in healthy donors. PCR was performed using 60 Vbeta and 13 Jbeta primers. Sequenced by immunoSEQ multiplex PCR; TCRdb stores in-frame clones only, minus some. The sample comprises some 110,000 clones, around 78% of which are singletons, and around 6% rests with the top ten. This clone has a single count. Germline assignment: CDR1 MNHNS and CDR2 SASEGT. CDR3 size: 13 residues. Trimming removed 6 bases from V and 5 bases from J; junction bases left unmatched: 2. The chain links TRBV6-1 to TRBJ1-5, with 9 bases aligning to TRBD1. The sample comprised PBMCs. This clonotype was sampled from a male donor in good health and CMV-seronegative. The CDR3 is CASRRTGDQPQHF. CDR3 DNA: TGTGCCAGCAGAAGGACAGGGGATCAGCCCCAGCATTTT.